The source of this TCR beta chain is a study of cytomegalovirus exposure and HLA in healthy donors. Points from the study as a whole: The study put 150 or so TCR beta chains on its list as cytomegalovirus-associated. Most TCR sequences were rare, but some public TCRs occurred in many donors. Per published reports, the classifier diagnosed cytomegalovirus status with high specificity and sensitivity.

The V gene lost 4 bases and the J gene lost 5 bases, with 13 bases spanning the gap. The CDR3 runs to 14 residues. CDR1 is SGHRS, CDR2 YFSETQ, per germline. TCRdb keeps only in-frame clones here, not all; method: immunoSEQ multiplex PCR. In the table there are 150,000 to 200,000 clones, just under 85% of which are singletons. To note about this clone: No antigen is known for it.

This TCR was sampled from a man aged 25-45 years in good health and CMV-seropositive. The sequenced material came from PBMCs. The gene calls are TRBV5-1 and TRBJ1-5, with unresolved D. CDR3 sequence reads: CASSLGTADQPQHF. CDR3 sequence (DNA): TGCGCCAGCAGCCTGGGCACAGCCGATCAGCCCCAGCATTTT.